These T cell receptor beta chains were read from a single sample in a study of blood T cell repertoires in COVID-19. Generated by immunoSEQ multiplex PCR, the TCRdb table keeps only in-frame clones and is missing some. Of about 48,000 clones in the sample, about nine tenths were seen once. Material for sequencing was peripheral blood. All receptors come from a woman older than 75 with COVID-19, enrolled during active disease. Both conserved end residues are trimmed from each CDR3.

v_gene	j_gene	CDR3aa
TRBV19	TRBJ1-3	ASRQTGGNTIY
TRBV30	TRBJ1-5	AWTEDRGQPQH
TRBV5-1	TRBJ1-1	ASSLTGGDTEAF
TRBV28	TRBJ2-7	ASSRQHSYEQY
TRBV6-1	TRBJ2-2	ASSELTGTGLGELF
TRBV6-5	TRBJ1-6	ASSRDRSIGAPLH
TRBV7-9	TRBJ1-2	ASSLARDRVYGYT
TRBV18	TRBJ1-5	ASSPGQGRLNQPQH
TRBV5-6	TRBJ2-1	ASSSLAGDPYNEQF
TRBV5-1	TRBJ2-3	ASSPAEAWKGTDTQY
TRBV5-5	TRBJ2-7	ASSLPTRTSSEQY
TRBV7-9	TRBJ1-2	ASSLGQGLDGYT
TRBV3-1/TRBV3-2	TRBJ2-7	ASSQVYRSSYEQY
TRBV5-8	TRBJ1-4	ASSLGRLSTNEKLF
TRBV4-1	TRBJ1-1	ASSQEGQRNTEAF
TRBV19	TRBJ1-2	ASSIRGRSYGYT
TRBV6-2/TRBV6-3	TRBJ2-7	ASSSYSGNTYEQY
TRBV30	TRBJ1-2	AWRRGGGGYGYT
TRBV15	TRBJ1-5	ATSRDRAAQPQH
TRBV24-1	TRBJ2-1	ATSDSSYTSGRAINEQF
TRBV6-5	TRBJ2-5	ASSYSSARGRETQY
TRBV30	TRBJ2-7	AWSGLAGGIYEQY
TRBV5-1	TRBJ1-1	ASSPGQGVNTEAF
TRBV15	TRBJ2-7	ATSRDNTIYEQY
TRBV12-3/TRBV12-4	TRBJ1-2	ASRGTGGVGYT
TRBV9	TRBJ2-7	ASSYRGQSDEQY
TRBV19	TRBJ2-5	ASSTLKAPQGTQY
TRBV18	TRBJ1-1	ASSLRQGSTEAF
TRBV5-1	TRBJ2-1	ASSPVAGGNEQF
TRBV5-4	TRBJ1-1	ASSPRQGRTEAF
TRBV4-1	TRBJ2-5	ASSQDNEGETQY
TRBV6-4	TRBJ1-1	ASSDSSGTEAF
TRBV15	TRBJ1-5	ATSLTMGNQPQH
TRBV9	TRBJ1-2	ASSVGGANYGYT
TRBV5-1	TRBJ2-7	ASSLEVGEFYEQY
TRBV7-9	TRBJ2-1	ASSPWRGSGRVGNEQF
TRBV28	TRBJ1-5	ASRRNGQGGQPQH
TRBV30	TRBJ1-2	AWTTGNYGYT
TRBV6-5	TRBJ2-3	ASSLGGTSTDTQY
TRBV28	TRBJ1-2	ASSLWSGNYGYT
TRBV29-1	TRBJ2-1	SVPRQRGPSSYNEQF
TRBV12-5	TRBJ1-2	ASGKDRSNYGYT
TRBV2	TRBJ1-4	ASIGDSNEKLF
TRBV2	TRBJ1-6	ASSEDRINSPLH
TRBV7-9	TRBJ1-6	ASRTGQGTSPLH
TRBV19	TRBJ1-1	ASSTDRGNTEAF
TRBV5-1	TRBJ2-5	ASSLGGRGGQETQY